This note documents a single TCR beta chain sequence. Its antigen target is currently unknown. No base-level quality is on record; no much larger clone is a single base apart. No patient had a history of other malignancies or prior chemotherapy or radiotherapy, and all had node-negative disease on CT and PET/CT. Around 5.5 milliliters of peripheral venous blood were drawn into EDTA tubes at each of two time points. Ficoll-Paque Plus density-gradient centrifugation was used to isolate PBMCs. Immediately after collection, samples were stored at -80 degrees C until analysis. This entry comes from a study of prognosis after radiotherapy for stage I lung cancer (dated by TCRdb to about 2021). About the full investigation: Between early 2018 and early 2019, fewer than 20 patients with stage I NSCLC were enrolled in Nanjing, China. Newly diagnosed primary stage I lung tumors occurred in about 13 patients, and oligometastatic NSCLC after surgical resection of the primary tumor occurred in a few. All patients were regarded as medically inoperable, because of comorbidities in over 10 patients and refusal of surgery in several patients. Ages in the cohort of about a dozen men and about six women ranged from roughly 53 to 84 years, with a median of 74. Squamous cell carcinoma histology was identified in seven patients, and adenocarcinoma histology was identified in fewer than 15 patients. Using image-guided IMRT or VMAT, SBRT was delivered in 3 to 5 fractions at a biologically effective dose of at least 100 Gy. Concurrent therapy was not administered to any patient alongside SBRT. After SBRT, distant metastases developed in four of the 19 patients at a median of approximately seven months, while the remaining 15 patients had no significant progression. Peripheral blood TCR beta repertoires were profiled in stage I NSCLC patients before and after stereotactic body radiotherapy, and the study then linked these repertoires to distant failure. The study took one blood sample before SBRT and one after SBRT from each of some 20 patients and sequenced all 40 or so samples. The study at large found these results: Post-SBRT Shannon entropy and its change from baseline were lower in patients who developed distant metastases; baseline Shannon entropy was not associated with metastases. The study was limited by the small cohort and short follow-up, and independent validation of the study findings is required. Tumor specificity of expanded TCR clones was not determined. After SBRT, the number of unique TCR clones decreased (median roughly 9,900 before versus 6,000 to 7,000 after; Wilcoxon paired P=0.011). TRBV and TRBJ usage frequencies reportedly varied with metastasis status, involving two V genes at baseline and several V and two J genes after SBRT. No adjustment for multiple comparisons was applied to any of the reported P values.

The CDR1 and CDR2 encoded by the germline V gene are SGHTA and FQGNSA. The CDR3 runs 12 residues from the cysteine to the phenylalanine. Only the CDR3 portion is preserved as DNA: 36 bases, with reading frame beginning at the first base. Relative to germline, V is missing 5 bases and J is missing 10 bases, with 4 bases of the junction outside any gene match. Two rounds of multiplex PCR were performed to amplify the TCR beta CDR3 region from genomic DNA. The first PCR round used primers specific to each TRBV and TRBJ gene, with sequences filed in Chinese patent CN105087789A. Universal primers were used in the second round of PCR. The Roche High Pure PCR Template Preparation Kit was used to extract genomic DNA from frozen PBMCs. An Illumina HiSeq 3000 was used to sequence the libraries paired-end with 151 bp reads. The study's processing was this. CutAdapt was used to remove raw reads lacking the multiplex PCR primer sequences. High-quality paired reads were merged into contigs with PEAR. By alignment to reference sequences, MiXCR assigned TRB V, D and J gene segments to each contig. CDR3 sequences were clustered by base quality and sequence similarity to remove sequencing errors. Shannon entropy normalized by the natural log of productive TCR sequence number was used as the measure of diversity. One minus Shannon entropy divided by the natural log of the number of unique clonotypes was used as the definition of clonality. Progression-free survival cut-offs for repertoire metrics were chosen using the Youden index of ROC curves, with analyses run in R 3.5.3. Starting from the raw public reads, TCRdb applied fastp trimming at Q25, assembled clones with MiXCR and retained in-frame beta chains. One record per CDR3 amino acid sequence lists the most common genes and DNA. TCRdb, not the authors, supplied the V and J calls. In this sample the table shows 20,000 to 30,000 distinct CDR3 sequences, around 40% of which occur a single time. The ten largest clonotypes hold 20% to 25% of the sample.

The sequencing here drew on PBMCs, taken before or after stereotactic body radiation therapy (not recorded which). The rearranged chain carries TRBV7-2 and TRBJ2-1; 8 bases in between match TRBD1. This receptor was taken from a donor over 45 with non-small cell lung cancer. The CDR3 amino acid sequence is: CASSPQGDEQFF. The bases read TGTGCCAGCAGCCCACAGGGGGACGAGCAGTTCTTC.